This T cell receptor beta chain was sequenced for a study of blood T cell repertoires in COVID-19. Study information: The United States, Italy and Spain were the sources of the acute and convalescent COVID-19 samples.

The V gene lost 6 bases and the J gene lost 0 bases, with 17 bases spanning the gap. The CDR3 spans 16 residues. The germline V gene encodes CDR1 LNHDA and CDR2 SQIVND (reference sequence). Authors' data handling: The assay estimated nucleated cells by amplifying reference gene primers. Profiling relied on immunoSEQ multiplex PCR, and the TCRdb table lists in-frame clones only, not all of them. V and J calls and clone size are as listed in that table; D and trimming were resolved from the DNA. The sample shows 50,000 to 75,000 clones, under 85% of them seen only once. The TCR was taken from an elderly woman with active or convalescent COVID-19. This sequence joins TRBV19 and TRBJ1-2; the D gene is possibly TRBD1 (5 bases). Specimen: peripheral blood. In DNA, the CDR3 is TGTGCCAGTAGCCCCACCTTTGACAGCTCTAACTATGGCTACACCTTC. As protein: CASSPTFDSSNYGYTF.